This TCR beta chain was observed in a study of blood T cells in healthy people across ages. This clonotype was seen a handful of times. Alongside a J-beta primer mix, a sample-barcoded 5' primer served in a second PCR lasting about 7 to 11 cycles. TCRdb itself ran the 5' RACE reads through MiXCR, one entry per CDR3 protein. The sample gives around 320,000 distinct CDR3 sequences, around 27% of which show up once; around 30% is in the top ten. Trimming removed 3 bases at V and 12 bases at J, with 12 bases between. Germline V gene sequence: CDR1 MDHEN, CDR2 SYDVKM. CDR3 length equals 12 residues. The receptor was isolated from a woman aged 70 to 79 in good health. Sequencing was done on a sample of blood. The chain links TRBV28 to TRBJ1-5, with D tentatively TRBD1 (5 bases). The DNA of the CDR3 is TGTGCCAGCAGTTTTATCTCCGGGGGCCAGCATTTT. As protein: CASSFISGGQHF.